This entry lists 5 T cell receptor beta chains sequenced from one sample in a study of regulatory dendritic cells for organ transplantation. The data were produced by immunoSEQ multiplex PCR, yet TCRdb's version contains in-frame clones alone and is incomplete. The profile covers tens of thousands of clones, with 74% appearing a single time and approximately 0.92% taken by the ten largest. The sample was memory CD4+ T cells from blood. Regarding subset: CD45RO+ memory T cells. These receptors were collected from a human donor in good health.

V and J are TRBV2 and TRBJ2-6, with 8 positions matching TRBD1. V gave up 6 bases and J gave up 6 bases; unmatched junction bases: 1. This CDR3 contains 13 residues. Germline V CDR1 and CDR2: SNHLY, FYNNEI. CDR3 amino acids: CASRTGEANVLTF. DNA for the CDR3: TGTGCCAGCAGGACAGGGGAGGCCAACGTCCTGACTTTC.

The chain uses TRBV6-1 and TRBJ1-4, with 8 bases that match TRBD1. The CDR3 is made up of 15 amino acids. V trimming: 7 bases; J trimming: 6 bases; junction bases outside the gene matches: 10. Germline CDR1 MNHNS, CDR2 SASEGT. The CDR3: CASITDRGIDEKLFF. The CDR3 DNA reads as TGTGCCAGCATCACTGACAGGGGAATTGATGAAAAACTGTTTTTT.

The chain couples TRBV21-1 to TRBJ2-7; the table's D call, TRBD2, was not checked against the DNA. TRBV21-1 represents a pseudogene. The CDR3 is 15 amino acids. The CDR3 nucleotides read TGTGCCAGCAGAAAGTGGGGACTAGACTCCTACGAGCAGTACTTC. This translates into CASRKWGLDSYEQYF.

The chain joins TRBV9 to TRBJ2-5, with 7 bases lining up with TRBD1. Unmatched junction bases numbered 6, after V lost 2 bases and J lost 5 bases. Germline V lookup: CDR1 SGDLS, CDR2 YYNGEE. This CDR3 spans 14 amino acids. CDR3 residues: CASSVTGMGETQYF. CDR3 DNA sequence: TGTGCCAGCAGCGTGACAGGGATGGGTGAGACCCAGTACTTC.

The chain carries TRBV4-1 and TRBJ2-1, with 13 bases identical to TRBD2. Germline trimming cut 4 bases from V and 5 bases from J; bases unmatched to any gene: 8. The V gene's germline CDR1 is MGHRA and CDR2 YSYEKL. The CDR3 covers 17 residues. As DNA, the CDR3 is TGCGCCAGCAGCCCGAGGACTAGCGGGGGTAGTCACAATGAGCAGTTCTTC. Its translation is CASSPRTSGGSHNEQFF.